One and the same sample provided the 15 T cell receptor beta chains below, sequenced in a study of Ad26.COV2.S vaccination and SARS-CoV-2 variants. Treatment specified: roughly 18 received Ad26.COV2.S at low or high dose, single or two shots; roughly 5 received placebo; per-sample allocation not given. At day 63 after the first vaccine or placebo injection, samples were drawn. The method was immunoSEQ multiplex PCR; TCRdb's version includes in-frame clones alone and lacks a portion of them. This repertoire shows 440,000 or so clones, 80% to 95% found once; its top ten account for 4.3%. The starting material was peripheral blood, obtained in a trial of Ad26.COV2.S vaccine versus placebo. The receptors were sampled from a person aged 18-60 years who received the Ad26.COV2.S COVID-19 vaccine or a placebo.

The chain links TRBV3-1 (or the pseudogene TRBV3-2) to TRBJ2-2; 10 bases map to TRBD1. The germline gives CDR1 LGHDT, CDR2 YNNKEL (reference sequence). The CDR3 totals 15 residues. J lost 4 bases, V lost 6 bases, and 5 bases had no gene match. This CDR3 is CASSPGTGVTGELFF. The CDR3, as DNA: TGTGCCAGCAGTCCCGGGACAGGGGTCACCGGGGAGCTGTTTTTT.

In its sample, this clone was seen once. The chain uses TRBV14 and TRBJ2-7; no clear D gene. The ends were cut back, 0 bases at V and 0 bases at J, with 6 bases in the middle. From germline, CDR1 is SGHDN and CDR2 FVKESK. There are 14 residues in the CDR3. This chain's CDR3 is CASSQDWISYEQYF. The CDR3 DNA follows: TGTGCCAGCAGCCAAGATTGGATCTCCTACGAGCAGTACTTC.

The J gene is TRBJ1-5, the V gene TRBV30; TRBD1 agrees at 7 bases. This CDR3 spans 15 amino acids. V trimming: 1 base; J trimming: 4 bases; junction bases outside the gene matches: 7. The germline V gene encodes CDR1 GTSNPN and CDR2 SVGIG (reference sequence). The CDR3 DNA is TGTGCCTGGAGTGGAGGGCAGGGGGAAAATCAGCCCCAGCATTTT. Its translation: CAWSGGQGENQPQHF.

The chain employs TRBV5-1 and TRBJ2-5; TRBD1 agrees at 7 bases. Germline V CDR1 and CDR2: SGHRS, YFSETQ. CDR3 size: 15 residues. The ends lost 4 bases at V and 2 bases at J; junction bases unmatched: 8. CDR3 coding DNA: TGCGCCAGCAGCGCGTCACAGGGGCCACAAGAGACCCAGTACTTC. It translates to CASSASQGPQETQYF. Full variable domain (outside the CDR3, taken from reference TRBV5-1 and TRBJ2-5): KAGVTQTPRYLIKTRGQQVTLSCSPISGHRSVSWYQQTPGQGLQFLFEYFSETQRNKGNFPGRFSGRQFSNSRSEMNVSTLELGDSALYLCASSASQGPQETQYFGPGTRLLVL.

The chain links TRBV9 to TRBJ2-1; 11 positions agree with TRBD1. Per the germline V gene, CDR1 is SGDLS and CDR2 is YYNGEE. This CDR3 contains 15 residues. The V segment lost 0 bases and the J segment 12 bases; nucleotides outside the gene matches: 8. The CDR3 DNA reads TGTGCCAGCAGCGTAGACGGGACAGGGGGAATTGGGCAGTTCTTC. Amino acid sequence: CASSVDGTGGIGQFF.

The chain has TRBV15 and TRBJ2-1, with 7 bases matching TRBD1. This CDR3 region has 14 residues. Germline-derived CDR1 and CDR2 are LNHNV and YYDKDF (reference sequence). V shed 1 base and J 4 bases; nucleotides not matched to a gene: 1. CDR3 protein: CATSRAGGYNEQFF. For the CDR3, the DNA is TGTGCCACCAGCAGAGCAGGGGGATACAATGAGCAGTTCTTC.

CDR3 loop: CASSQDVGQGANPYEQYF. The DNA of the CDR3 is TGCGCCAGCAGCCAAGATGTAGGACAGGGGGCGAACCCCTACGAGCAGTACTTC. The chain combines TRBV4-1 with TRBJ2-7; 11 bases map to TRBD1. CDR1 is MGHRA and CDR2 is YSYEKL in the germline V gene. This CDR3 spans 18 amino acids. V was clipped by 0 bases and J by 2 bases; unmatched bases: 9.

The chain couples TRBV12-3 or TRBV12-4 to TRBJ1-5, with D uncertain. Deletions cut 11 bases from V and 2 bases from J, with 7 bases between. This CDR3 contains 11 residues. This CDR3 reads CARPRNQPQHF. CDR3 coding DNA: TGTGCCCGACCCCGCAATCAGCCCCAGCATTTT.

The gene calls are TRBV7-2 and TRBJ2-7; D may be TRBD1 (5 bases). Germline values: CDR1 SGHTA, CDR2 FQGNSA. The CDR3 length is 13 residues. Trimming cost V 4 bases and J 3 bases, with 10 bases left between them. The CDR3 sequence is CASSSTGHYEQYF. For the CDR3, the DNA is TGTGCCAGCAGCTCAACCGGACACTACGAGCAGTACTTC.

The chain uses TRBV28 and TRBJ2-7; the match to TRBD2 covers 14 bases. The V and J ends lost 2 bases and 7 bases, in that order; junction bases with no gene match: 7. The germline CDR1 and CDR2 sequences are MDHEN and SYDVKM. The CDR3 covers 16 residues. The CDR3 DNA sequence: TGTGCCAGCAGTTTAGGGGGACTAGCGGGAGAGGGGGAGCAGTACTTC. Translating gives CASSLGGLAGEGEQYF.

The genes are TRBV27 and TRBJ2-1; D might be TRBD1 (6 bases). V was pared by 2 bases and J by 3 bases, with 14 bases between. Germline V lookup: CDR1 MNHEY, CDR2 SMNVEV (reference sequence). The CDR3 covers 16 residues. CDR3 sequence: CASSLNAGDLYNEQFF. DNA of the CDR3: TGTGCCAGCAGTTTAAACGCAGGGGATCTCTACAATGAGCAGTTCTTC.

The chain carries TRBV30 and TRBJ1-5, with a possible D match to TRBD1 (5 bases). Trimming stripped 2 bases from V and 7 bases from J, with 12 bases between. The V gene's germline CDR1 is GTSNPN and CDR2 SVGIG (reference sequence). The CDR3 sequence is 13 residues long. The CDR3 bases are TGTGCCTGGAGTTTGGGGGGTGGACAGCCCCAGCATTTT. Its protein product is CAWSLGGGQPQHF.

The table lists this clone with a count of one. This rearrangement joins TRBV29-1 to TRBJ2-1; a possible D gene is TRBD2 (6 bases). Germline CDR1 and CDR2: SQVTM and ANQGSEA. CDR3 size: 14 residues. V lost 6 bases and J lost 0, with 12 bases in between. CDR3 coding DNA: TGCAGCGTATCAGGAGGGAGCTCCTACAATGAGCAGTTCTTC. Translated, it gives CSVSGGSSYNEQFF.

This clone was observed a handful of times. The DNA for the CDR3 is TGTGCCAGCAGCTTGGGACAGAGCAATCAGCCCCAGCATTTT. Residues: CASSLGQSNQPQHF. The V gene is TRBV7-9, the J gene TRBJ1-5; 7 bases align to TRBD1. From germline, CDR1 is SEHNR and CDR2 FQNEAQ (reference sequence). The length of the CDR3 is 14 residues. V shed 3 bases, J shed 1 base, and the junction held 0 bases outside the gene matches.

J is TRBJ2-2 and V is TRBV5-1; D not resolved. Germline V gene lookup returns CDR1 SGHRS and CDR2 YFSETQ. The CDR3 runs to 13 residues. V was clipped by 1 base and J by 6 bases, with 7 bases between them. CDR3 in DNA: TGCGCCAGCAGCTTGATCTATTCCGGGGAGCTGTTTTTT. Its protein product is CASSLIYSGELFF.